This T cell receptor beta chain emerged from a study of blood T cell repertoires in COVID-19. Trimming took 0 bases from V and 4 from J, leaving 14 bases between them. From germline, CDR1 is SGDLS and CDR2 YYNGEE. The CDR3 runs 15 residues. Some clones are missing from TCRdb's copy, which holds only in-frame ones; the method was immunoSEQ multiplex PCR. The table shows some 190,000 clones, with approximately 73% occurring only once. Adults between about 18 and 95 years of age took part from about 24 US areas. The source of this sequence is a woman in her forties or fifties with acute COVID-19. This chain connects TRBV9 to TRBJ2-7; a possible D gene is TRBD1 (5 bases). Sequencing was done on a sample of PBMCs or T cells enriched from blood (not recorded which). DNA for the CDR3: TGTGCCAGCAGCGTAGAAGGTTCAGGGCGGTACGAGCAGTACGTC. This translates into CASSVEGSGRYEQYV.